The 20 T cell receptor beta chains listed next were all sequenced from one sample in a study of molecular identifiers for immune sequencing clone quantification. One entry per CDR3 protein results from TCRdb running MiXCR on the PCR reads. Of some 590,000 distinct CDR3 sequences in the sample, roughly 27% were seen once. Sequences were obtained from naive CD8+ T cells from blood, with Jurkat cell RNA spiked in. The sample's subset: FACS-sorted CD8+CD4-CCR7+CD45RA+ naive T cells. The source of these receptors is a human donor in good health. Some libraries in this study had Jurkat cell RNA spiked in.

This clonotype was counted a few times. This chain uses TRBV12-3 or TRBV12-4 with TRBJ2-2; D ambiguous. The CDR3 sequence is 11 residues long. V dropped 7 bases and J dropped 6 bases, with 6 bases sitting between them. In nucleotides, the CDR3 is TGTGCCAGCAAAGTTGCCGGGGAGCTGTTTTTT. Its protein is CASKVAGELFF.

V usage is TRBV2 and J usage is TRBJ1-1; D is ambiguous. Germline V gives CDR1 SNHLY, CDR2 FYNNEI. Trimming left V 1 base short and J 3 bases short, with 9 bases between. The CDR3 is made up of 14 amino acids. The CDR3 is CASSEEPGDTEAFF. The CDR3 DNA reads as TGTGCCAGCAGTGAAGAGCCCGGGGACACTGAAGCTTTCTTT.

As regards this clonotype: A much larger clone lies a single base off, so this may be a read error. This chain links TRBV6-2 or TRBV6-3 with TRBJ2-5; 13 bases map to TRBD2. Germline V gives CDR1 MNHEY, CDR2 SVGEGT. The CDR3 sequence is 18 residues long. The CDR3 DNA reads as TGTGCCAACAGTTCTCGACTAGCGGGGGGCGAGTACCAAGAGACCCAGTACTTC. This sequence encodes CANSSRLAGGEYQETQYF.

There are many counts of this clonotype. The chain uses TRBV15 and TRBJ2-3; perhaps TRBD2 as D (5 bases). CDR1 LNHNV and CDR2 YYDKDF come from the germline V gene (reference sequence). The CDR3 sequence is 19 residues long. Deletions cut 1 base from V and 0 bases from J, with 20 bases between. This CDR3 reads CATSRAGLQLISSTDTQYF. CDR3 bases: TGTGCCACCAGCAGAGCAGGACTCCAACTTATCTCTAGCACAGATACGCAGTATTTT.

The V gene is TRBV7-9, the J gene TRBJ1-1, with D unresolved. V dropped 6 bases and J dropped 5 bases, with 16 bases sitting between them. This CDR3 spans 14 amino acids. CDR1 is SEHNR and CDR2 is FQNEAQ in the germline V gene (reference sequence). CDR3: CASSPGEGETEAFF. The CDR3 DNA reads TGTGCCAGCAGTCCAGGAGAGGGTGAGACTGAAGCTTTCTTT.

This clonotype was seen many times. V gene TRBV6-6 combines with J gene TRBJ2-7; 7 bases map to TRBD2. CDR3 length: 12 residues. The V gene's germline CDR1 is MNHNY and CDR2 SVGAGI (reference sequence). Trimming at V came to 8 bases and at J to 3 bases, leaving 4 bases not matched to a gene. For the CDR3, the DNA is TGTGCCAGCGTGGGGGGGGTCTACGAGCAGTACTTC. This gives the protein CASVGGVYEQYF.

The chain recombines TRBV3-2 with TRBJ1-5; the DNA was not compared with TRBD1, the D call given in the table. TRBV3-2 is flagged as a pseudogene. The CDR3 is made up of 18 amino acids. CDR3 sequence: CASSPHQGQGRVFQPQHF. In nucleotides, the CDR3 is TGTGCCAGCAGCCCCCATCAGGGACAGGGTAGAGTTTTCCAGCCCCAGCATTTT.

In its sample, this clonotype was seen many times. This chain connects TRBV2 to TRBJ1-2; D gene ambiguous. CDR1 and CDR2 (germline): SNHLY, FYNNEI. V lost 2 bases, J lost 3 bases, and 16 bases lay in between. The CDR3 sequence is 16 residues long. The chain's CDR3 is CASSERRTEIYYGYTF. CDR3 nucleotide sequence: TGTGCCAGCAGTGAACGGCGGACGGAAATTTACTATGGCTACACCTTC.

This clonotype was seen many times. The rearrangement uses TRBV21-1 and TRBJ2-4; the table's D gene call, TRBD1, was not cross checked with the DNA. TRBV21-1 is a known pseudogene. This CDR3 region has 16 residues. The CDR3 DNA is TGTGCCAGCAACAGGGACCGCCGCTGGACCAAAAACATTCAGTACTTC. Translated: CASNRDRRWTKNIQYF.

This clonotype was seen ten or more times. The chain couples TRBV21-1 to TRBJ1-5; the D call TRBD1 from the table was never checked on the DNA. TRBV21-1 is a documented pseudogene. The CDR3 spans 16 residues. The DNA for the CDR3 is TGTGCCAGCAGCAAACCGGACAGTTATAGCAATCAGCCCCAGCATTTT. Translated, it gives CASSKPDSYSNQPQHF.

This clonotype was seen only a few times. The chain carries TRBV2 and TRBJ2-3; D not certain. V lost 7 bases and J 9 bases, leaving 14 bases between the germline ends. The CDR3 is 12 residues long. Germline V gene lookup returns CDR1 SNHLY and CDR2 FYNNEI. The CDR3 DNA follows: TGTGCCAGCATAGGCACCCTGGGCACGCAGTATTTT. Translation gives CASIGTLGTQYF.

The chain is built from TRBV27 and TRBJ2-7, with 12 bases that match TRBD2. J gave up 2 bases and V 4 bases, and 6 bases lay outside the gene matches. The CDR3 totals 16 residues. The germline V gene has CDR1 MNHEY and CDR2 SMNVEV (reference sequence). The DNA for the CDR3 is TGTGCCAGCAGTTCTCGGACTAGCGGGAATACCTACGAGCAGTACTTC. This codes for CASSSRTSGNTYEQYF.

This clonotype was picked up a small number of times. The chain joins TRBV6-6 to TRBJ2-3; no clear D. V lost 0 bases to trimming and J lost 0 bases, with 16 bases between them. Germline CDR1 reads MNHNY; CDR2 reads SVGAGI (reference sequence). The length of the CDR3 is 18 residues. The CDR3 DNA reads TGTGCCAGCAGTTACTCGAATCTGGCGGTTTTGAGCACAGATACGCAGTATTTT. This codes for CASSYSNLAVLSTDTQYF.

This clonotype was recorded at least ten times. CDR3 sequence (DNA): TGTGCCAGCAGCTTGGGGGACAGCTTAGAAGCTTTCTTT. This codes for CASSLGDSLEAFF. The chain uses TRBV7-9 and TRBJ1-1; 7 bases match TRBD1. Germline lookup yields CDR1 SEHNR and CDR2 FQNEAQ (reference sequence). The CDR3 totals 13 residues. V shed 3 bases and J 8 bases; nucleotides not matched to a gene: 6. Together with reference TRBV7-9 and TRBJ1-1, the CDR3 gives the full variable domain: DTGVSQNPRHKITKRGQNVTFRCDPISEHNRLYWYRQTLGQGPEFLTYFQNEAQLEKSRLLSDRFSAERPKGSFSTLEIQRTEQGDSAMYLCASSLGDSLEAFFGQGTRLTVV.

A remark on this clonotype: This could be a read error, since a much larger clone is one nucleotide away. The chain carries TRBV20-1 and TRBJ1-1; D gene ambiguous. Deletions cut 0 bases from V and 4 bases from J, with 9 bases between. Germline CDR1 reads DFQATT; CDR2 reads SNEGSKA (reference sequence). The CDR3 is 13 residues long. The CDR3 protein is CSAREGKSTEAFF. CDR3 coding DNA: TGCAGTGCTAGAGAGGGCAAGAGCACTGAAGCTTTCTTT.

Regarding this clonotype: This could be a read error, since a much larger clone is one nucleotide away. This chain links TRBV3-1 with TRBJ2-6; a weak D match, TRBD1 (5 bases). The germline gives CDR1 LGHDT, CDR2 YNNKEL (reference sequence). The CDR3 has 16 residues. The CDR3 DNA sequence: TGTGCCAGCAGCCAAGATTGGGGATCTGGGGCCGACGTCCTGACTTTC. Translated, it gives CASSQDWGSGADVLTF.

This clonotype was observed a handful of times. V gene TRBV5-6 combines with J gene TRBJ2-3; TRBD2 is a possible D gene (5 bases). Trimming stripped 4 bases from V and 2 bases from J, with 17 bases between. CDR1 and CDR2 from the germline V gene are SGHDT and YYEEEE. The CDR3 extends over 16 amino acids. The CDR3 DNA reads TGTGCCAGCAGCCTAAAAAGCGGCTATTTCACAGATACGCAGTATTTT. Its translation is CASSLKSGYFTDTQYF.

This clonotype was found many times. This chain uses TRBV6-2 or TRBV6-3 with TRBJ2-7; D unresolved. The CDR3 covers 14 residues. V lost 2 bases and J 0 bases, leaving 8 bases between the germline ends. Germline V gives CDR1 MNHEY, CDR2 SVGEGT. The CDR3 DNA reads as TGTGCCAGCAGTTACGGCGGCTACTCCTACGAGCAGTACTTC. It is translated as CASSYGGYSYEQYF.

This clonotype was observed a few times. The DNA of the CDR3 is TGCGCCAGCAGCCAACGAAATGAGGCCTCCTACAATGAGCAGTTCTTC. Encoded protein: CASSQRNEASYNEQFF. V usage is TRBV4-3 and J usage is TRBJ2-1; D is unclear. V was shortened by 2 bases and J by 0 bases, with 11 bases between the two germline ends. Germline V lookup: CDR1 LGHNA, CDR2 YSLEER. CDR3 length: 16 residues.

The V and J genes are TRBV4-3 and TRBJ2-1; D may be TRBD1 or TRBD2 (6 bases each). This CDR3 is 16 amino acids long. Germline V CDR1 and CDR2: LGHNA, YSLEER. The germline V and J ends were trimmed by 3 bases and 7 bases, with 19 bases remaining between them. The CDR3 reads CASSHILGGSINEQFF. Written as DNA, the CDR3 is TGCGCCAGCAGCCATATCCTCGGGGGCTCCATAAATGAGCAGTTCTTC.